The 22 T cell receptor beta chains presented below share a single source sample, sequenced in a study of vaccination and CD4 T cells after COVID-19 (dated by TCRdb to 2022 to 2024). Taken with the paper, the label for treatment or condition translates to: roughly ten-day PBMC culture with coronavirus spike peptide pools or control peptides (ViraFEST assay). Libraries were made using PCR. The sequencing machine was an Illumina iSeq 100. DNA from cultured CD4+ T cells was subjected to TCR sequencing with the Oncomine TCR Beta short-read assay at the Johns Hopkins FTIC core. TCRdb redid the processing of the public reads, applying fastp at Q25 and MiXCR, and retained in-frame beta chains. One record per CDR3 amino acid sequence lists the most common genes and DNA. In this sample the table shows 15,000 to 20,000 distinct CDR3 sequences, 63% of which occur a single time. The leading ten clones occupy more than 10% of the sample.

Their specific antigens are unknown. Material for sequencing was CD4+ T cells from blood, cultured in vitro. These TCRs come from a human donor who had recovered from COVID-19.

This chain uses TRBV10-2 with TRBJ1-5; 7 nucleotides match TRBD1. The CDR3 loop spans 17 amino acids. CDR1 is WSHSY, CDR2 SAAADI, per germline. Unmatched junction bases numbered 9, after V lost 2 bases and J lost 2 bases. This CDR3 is CASSEIGDRGGNQPQHF. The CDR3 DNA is TGCGCCAGCAGTGAGATCGGGGACAGAGGAGGCAATCAGCCCCAGCATTTT.

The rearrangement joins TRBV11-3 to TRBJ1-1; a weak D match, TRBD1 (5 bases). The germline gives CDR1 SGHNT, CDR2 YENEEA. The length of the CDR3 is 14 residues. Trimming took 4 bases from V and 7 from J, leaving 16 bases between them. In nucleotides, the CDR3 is TGTGCCAGCAGCTATCAGGGTAAAAAGGGTGAAGCTTTCTTT. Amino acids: CASSYQGKKGEAFF.

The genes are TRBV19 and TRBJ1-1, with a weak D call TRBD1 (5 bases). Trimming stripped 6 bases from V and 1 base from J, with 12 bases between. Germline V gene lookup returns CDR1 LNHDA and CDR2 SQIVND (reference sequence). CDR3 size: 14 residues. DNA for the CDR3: TGTGCCAGTAGCCCGGGACGGCCGAACACTGAAGCTTTCTTT. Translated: CASSPGRPNTEAFF. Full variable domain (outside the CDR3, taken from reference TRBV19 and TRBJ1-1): DGGITQSPKYLFRKEGQNVTLSCEQNLNHDAMYWYRQDPGQGLRLIYYSQIVNDFQKGDIAEGYSVSREKKESFPLTVTSAQKNPTAFYLCASSPGRPNTEAFFGQGTRLTVV.

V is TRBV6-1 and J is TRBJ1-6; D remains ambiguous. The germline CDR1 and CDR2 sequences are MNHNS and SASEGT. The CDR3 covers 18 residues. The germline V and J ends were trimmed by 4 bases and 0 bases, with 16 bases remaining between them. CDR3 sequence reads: CASSVQGLRTSYNSPLHF. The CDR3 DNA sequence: TGTGCCAGCAGTGTACAAGGGCTCCGTACCTCCTATAATTCACCCCTCCACTTT.

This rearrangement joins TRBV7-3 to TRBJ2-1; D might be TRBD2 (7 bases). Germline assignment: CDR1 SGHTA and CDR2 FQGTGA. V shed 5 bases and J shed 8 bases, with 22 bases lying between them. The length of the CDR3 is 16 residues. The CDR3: CASSPNWGGGRHEQFF. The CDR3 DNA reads TGTGCCAGCAGCCCCAACTGGGGGGGCGGGCGCCATGAGCAGTTCTTC.

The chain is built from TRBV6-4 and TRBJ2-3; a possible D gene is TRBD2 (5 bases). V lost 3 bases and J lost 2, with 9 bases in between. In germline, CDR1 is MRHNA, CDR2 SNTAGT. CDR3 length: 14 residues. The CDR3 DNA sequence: TGTGCCAGCAGTGAACCCGGGATCACAGATACGCAGTATTTT. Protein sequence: CASSEPGITDTQYF.

In DNA form, the CDR3 reads TGTGCCAGCAGTTTGGGTACCAGGACAGATACGCAGTATTTT. Its protein is CASSLGTRTDTQYF. The chain couples TRBV27 to TRBJ2-3; D is ambiguous. The CDR3 consists of 14 residues. Germline V CDR1 and CDR2: MNHEY, SMNVEV (reference sequence). Trimming removed 3 bases at V and 3 bases at J, with 10 bases between.

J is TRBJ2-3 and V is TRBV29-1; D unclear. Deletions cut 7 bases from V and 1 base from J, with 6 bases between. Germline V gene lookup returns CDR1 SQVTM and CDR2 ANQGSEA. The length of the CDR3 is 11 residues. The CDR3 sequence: CSGRGTDTQYF. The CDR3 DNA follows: TGCAGCGGAAGGGGCACAGATACGCAGTATTTT.

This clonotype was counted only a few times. Written as DNA, the CDR3 is TGTGCCAGCAGCAGGGGACAAGGACACTTTGAGCTGTTTTTT. It translates to CASSRGQGHFELFF. The chain carries TRBV21-1 and TRBJ2-2; no DNA check was done on the table's D call, TRBD1. TRBV21-1 is annotated as a pseudogene. The CDR3 is made up of 14 amino acids.

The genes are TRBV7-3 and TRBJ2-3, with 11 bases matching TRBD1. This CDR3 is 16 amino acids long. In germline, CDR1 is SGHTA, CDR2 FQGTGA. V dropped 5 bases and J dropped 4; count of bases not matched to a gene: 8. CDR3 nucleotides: TGTGCCAGCAGCGTATTACCGGGACAGGGGGCAGATACGCAGTATTTT. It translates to CASSVLPGQGADTQYF.

The CDR3: CASSLRVTGLRDEQFF. DNA for the CDR3: TGTGCCAGCAGCCTAAGGGTTACAGGGCTACGGGATGAGCAGTTCTTC. The chain employs TRBV6-1 and TRBJ2-1, with a weak D call TRBD1 (6 bases). Trimming took 6 bases from V and 8 from J, leaving 23 bases between them. The germline CDR1 and CDR2 sequences are MNHNS and SASEGT. This CDR3 spans 16 amino acids.

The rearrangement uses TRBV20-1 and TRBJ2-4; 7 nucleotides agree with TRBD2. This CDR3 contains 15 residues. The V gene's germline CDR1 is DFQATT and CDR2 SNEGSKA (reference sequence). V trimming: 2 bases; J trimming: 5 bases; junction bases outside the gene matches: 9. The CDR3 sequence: CSARSQRGGENIQYF. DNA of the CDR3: TGCAGTGCTAGATCCCAGCGGGGAGGCGAAAACATTCAGTACTTC.

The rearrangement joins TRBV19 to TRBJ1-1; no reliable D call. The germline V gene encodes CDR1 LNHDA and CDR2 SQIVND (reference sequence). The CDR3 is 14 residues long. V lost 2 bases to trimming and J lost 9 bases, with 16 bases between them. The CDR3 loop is CASSITFRVSKAFF. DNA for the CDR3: TGTGCCAGTAGTATAACGTTCCGGGTGTCTAAAGCTTTCTTT.

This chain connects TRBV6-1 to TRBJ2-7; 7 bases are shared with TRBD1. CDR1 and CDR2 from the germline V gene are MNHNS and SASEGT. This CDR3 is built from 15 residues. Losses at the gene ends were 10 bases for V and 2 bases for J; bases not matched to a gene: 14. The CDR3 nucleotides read TGTGCCACCACGCCCTACCTGGGACAGACCTACGAGCAGTACTTC. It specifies CATTPYLGQTYEQYF.

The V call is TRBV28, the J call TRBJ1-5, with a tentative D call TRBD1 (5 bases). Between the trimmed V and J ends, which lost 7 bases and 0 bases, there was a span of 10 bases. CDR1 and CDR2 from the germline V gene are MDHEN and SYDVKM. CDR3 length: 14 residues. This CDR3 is CASTRGDSNQPQHF. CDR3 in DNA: TGTGCCAGCACTCGGGGGGATAGCAATCAGCCCCAGCATTTT.

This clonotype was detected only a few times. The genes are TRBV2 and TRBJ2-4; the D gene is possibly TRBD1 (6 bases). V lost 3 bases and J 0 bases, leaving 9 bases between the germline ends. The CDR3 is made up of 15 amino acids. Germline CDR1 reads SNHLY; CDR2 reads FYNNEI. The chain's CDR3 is CASSETGLAKNIQYF. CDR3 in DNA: TGTGCCAGCAGTGAGACAGGTTTAGCCAAAAACATTCAGTACTTC.

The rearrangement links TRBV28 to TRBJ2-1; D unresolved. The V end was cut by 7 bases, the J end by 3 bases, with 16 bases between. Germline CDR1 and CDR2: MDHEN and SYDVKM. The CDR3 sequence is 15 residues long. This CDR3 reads CASMKTGPFYNEQFF. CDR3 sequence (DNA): TGTGCCAGCATGAAAACCGGGCCGTTCTACAATGAGCAGTTCTTC. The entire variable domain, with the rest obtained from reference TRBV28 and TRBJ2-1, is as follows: DVKVTQSSRYLVKRTGEKVFLECVQDMDHENMFWYRQDPGLGLRLIYFSYDVKMKEKGDIPEGYSVSREKKERFSLILESASTNQTSMYLCASMKTGPFYNEQFFGPGTRLTVL.

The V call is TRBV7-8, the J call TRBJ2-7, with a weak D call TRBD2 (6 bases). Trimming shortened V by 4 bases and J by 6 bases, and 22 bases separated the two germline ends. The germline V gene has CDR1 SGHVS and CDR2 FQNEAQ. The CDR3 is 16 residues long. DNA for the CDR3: TGTGCCAGCAGCTCCGCCGGGGCCCGGGAGTTGCGCGAGCAGTACTTC. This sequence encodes CASSSAGARELREQYF. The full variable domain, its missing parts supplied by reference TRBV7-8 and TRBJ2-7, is GAGVSQSPRYKVAKRGQDVALRCDPISGHVSLFWYQQALGQGPEFLTYFQNEAQLDKSGLPSDRFFAERPEGSVSTLKIQRTQQEDSAVYLCASSSAGARELREQYFGPGTRLTVT.

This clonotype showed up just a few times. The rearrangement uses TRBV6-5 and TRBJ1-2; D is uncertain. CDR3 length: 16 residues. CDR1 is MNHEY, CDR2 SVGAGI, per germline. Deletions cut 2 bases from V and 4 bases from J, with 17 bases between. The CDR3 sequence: CASSYNTGPHAYGYTF. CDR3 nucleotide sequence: TGTGCCAGCAGTTACAATACTGGGCCCCACGCCTATGGCTACACCTTC.

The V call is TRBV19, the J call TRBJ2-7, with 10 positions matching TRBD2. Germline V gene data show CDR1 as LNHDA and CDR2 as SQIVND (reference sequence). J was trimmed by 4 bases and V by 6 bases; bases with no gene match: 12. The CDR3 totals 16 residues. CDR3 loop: CASSIYGTSGVYEQYF. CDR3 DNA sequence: TGTGCCAGTAGCATATACGGTACTAGCGGGGTTTACGAGCAGTACTTC.

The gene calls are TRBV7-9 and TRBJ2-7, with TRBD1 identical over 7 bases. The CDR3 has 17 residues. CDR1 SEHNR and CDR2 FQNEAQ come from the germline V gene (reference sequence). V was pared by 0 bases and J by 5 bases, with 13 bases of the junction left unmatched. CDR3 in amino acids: CASSLAYDRQGQHEQYF. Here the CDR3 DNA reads TGTGCCAGCAGCTTAGCGTATGATCGACAGGGTCAACACGAGCAGTACTTC.

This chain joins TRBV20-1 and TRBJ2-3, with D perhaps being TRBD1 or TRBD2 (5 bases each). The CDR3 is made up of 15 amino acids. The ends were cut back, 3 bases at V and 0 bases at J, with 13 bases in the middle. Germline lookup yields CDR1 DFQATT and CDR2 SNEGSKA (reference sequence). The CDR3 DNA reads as TGCAGTGCTAGGACCCCGGGACGGAGCACAGATACGCAGTATTTT. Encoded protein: CSARTPGRSTDTQYF.